Each of the 26 T cell receptor delta chains below was sequenced from the same sample in a study of gamma-delta chains in newborns, infants, children. TCRdb called clones from the reads again using CATT. This table holds 1,000 or so delta-chain clones, 0.65% to 0.85% found once. The specimen sequenced was blood. These receptors all stem from a child in good health.

Only a few counts were recorded for this clone. TCRdb's listed protein matches a much larger clone and diverges from this DNA's translation at residue 3, likely through a read error; the protein shown comes from the DNA. V gene TRDV2 combines with J gene TRDJ1; 9 nucleotides agree with TRDD3. From germline, CDR1 is GEAIGNYY and CDR2 EKD. There are 19 residues in the CDR3. CDR3 region: CARDTAHWGNPQYTDKLIF. CDR3 nucleotides: TGTGCCCGTGACACCGCGCACTGGGGGAACCCCCAGTACACCGATAAACTCATCTTT.

This clone is labeled as large. In the same sample, other DNA sequences code for this CDR3. The chain employs TRDV2 and TRDJ1; 10 bases fit TRDD3. Trimming at V came to 3 bases and at J to 2 bases, leaving 5 bases not matched to a gene. The CDR3 spans 15 residues. Germline-derived CDR1 and CDR2 are GEAIGNYY and EKD. In DNA form, the CDR3 reads TGTGCCTGTGACCCTTTACTGGGGGATACCGATAAACTCATCTTT. It is translated as CACDPLLGDTDKLIF.

This clone ranks as medium-sized. A much larger clone sits a single nucleotide away, making a read error possible. The CDR3 is CACDTVSGAEHTDKLIF. For the CDR3, the DNA is TGTGCCTGTGACACCGTATCGGGGGCCGAGCACACCGATAAACTCATCTTT. V usage is TRDV2 and J usage is TRDJ1, with a weak D call TRDD3 (5 bases). This CDR3 comprises 17 residues. V was shortened by 0 bases and J by 0 bases, with 16 bases between the two germline ends. The germline V gene encodes CDR1 GEAIGNYY and CDR2 EKD.

To note about this clone: This DNA translates differently at residue 14 from the TCRdb protein, which is that of a much larger clone; a read error is likely, and the protein shown is the DNA's own translation. The chain links TRDV2 to TRDJ1, with 8 nucleotides matching TRDD3. The CDR3 spans 16 residues. From germline, CDR1 is GEAIGNYY and CDR2 EKD. The CDR3: CACVLGDLQWTDKPIF. The CDR3 DNA reads as TGTGCCTGTGTGCTGGGGGACCTCCAGTGGACCGATAAACCCATCTTT.

In regard to this clone: Just one base apart from a much larger clone, this may be a read error. CDR3: CACDTVETRGSDKLIF. The CDR3 nucleotides are TGTGCCTGTGACACGGTGGAGACCCGTGGGTCCGATAAACTCATCTTT. V and J are TRDV2 and TRDJ1; D uncertain. Germline V gene data show CDR1 as GEAIGNYY and CDR2 as EKD. Trimming removed 1 base from V and 3 bases from J, with 17 bases in between. This CDR3 has 16 residues.

Remarks on this clone: TCRdb's protein, taken from a much larger clone, differs from this DNA's translation at residue 17, likely owing to a read error; the protein displayed comes from the DNA. V gene TRDV2 combines with J gene TRDJ1, with 8 bases identical to TRDD3. Germline V gene sequence: CDR1 GEAIGNYY, CDR2 EKD. The CDR3 contains 18 residues. This CDR3 reads CACDPVGGYKGIADKLTF. The CDR3 bases are TGTGCCTGTGACCCCGTGGGGGGATATAAGGGAATAGCCGATAAACTCACCTTT.

In the case of this clone: A far larger clone is a single base away, which makes a read error likely. The J gene is TRDJ1, the V gene TRAV29/DV5; 13 bases line up with TRDD3. CDR1 and CDR2 from the germline V gene are NSMFDY and ISSIKDK. This CDR3 spans 19 amino acids. The CDR3 is CAAKPFLLGDTPYTDKPIF. The CDR3 coding sequence is TGTGCAGCAAAACCGTTCCTACTGGGGGATACGCCGTACACCGATAAACCCATCTTT.

In regard to this clone: This is likely an artifact of a read error, given a far larger clone one base away. This chain joins TRDV2 and TRDJ1; 12 bases line up with TRDD3. The CDR3 runs to 14 residues. Germline V lookup: CDR1 GEAIGNYY, CDR2 EKD. Germline trimming cut 3 bases from V and 8 bases from J; bases unmatched to any gene: 6. DNA of the CDR3: TGTGCCTGTGACGCGGTACTGGGGGATACCAAACTCATCTTT. Its protein is CACDAVLGDTKLIF.

With regard to this clone: A read error is likely here: a far larger clone is one base away. The chain couples TRDV1 to TRDJ1; 7 bases line up with TRDD3. The CDR3 covers 24 residues. V was pared by 0 bases and J by 3 bases, with 31 bases of the junction left unmatched. Germline CDR1 reads TSWWSYY; CDR2 reads QGS. The chain's CDR3 is CALGELRPASALLGELLYADKLIF. Here the CDR3 DNA reads TGTGCTCTTGGGGAACTACGGCCCGCGTCCGCTTTGTTGGGGGAGTTATTGTACGCCGATAAACTCATCTTT.

The table lists this clone with a few counts. The rearrangement joins TRAV29/DV5 to TRDJ1; 10 bases line up with TRDD3. V shed 0 bases, J shed 3 bases, and the junction held 20 bases outside the gene matches. The CDR3 length is 20 residues. From germline, CDR1 is NSMFDY and CDR2 ISSIKDK. CDR3 residues: CAASVPTVSLLGDDSDKLIF. CDR3 sequence (DNA): TGTGCAGCAAGCGTACCTACAGTGAGTTTACTGGGGGATGACTCCGATAAACTCATCTTT.

As to this clone: A far larger clone differs by one base, so this is likely a read error. Other DNA sequences from this sample encode an identical CDR3 as well. The V call is TRDV1, the J call TRDJ1; 9 bases line up with TRDD3. The V segment lost 9 bases and the J segment 5 bases; nucleotides outside the gene matches: 22. The CDR3 is made up of 18 amino acids. Germline V gene sequence: CDR1 TSWWSYY, CDR2 QGS. The CDR3: CALVGLPDWGTLNDKLIF. The CDR3 bases are TGTGCTCTCGTAGGCCTTCCAGACTGGGGGACCCTAAATGATAAACTCATCTTT.

By sample fraction, this clone is medium-sized. This sequence may be a read error, since a much larger clone differs from it by one base. The sample has other DNA sequences that encode this CDR3 too. The V call is TRDV2, the J call TRDJ3, with unresolved D. Trimming pared 0 bases from V and 0 bases from J, leaving 14 bases between. Germline V lookup: CDR1 GEAIGNYY, CDR2 EKD. This CDR3 region has 19 residues. CDR3 coding DNA: TGTGCCTGTGACACCGTCGGAGATGAGAGCTCCTGGGACACCCGACAGATGTTTTTC. It yields the protein CACDTVGDESSWDTRQMFF.

In this sample, this clone turned up a few times. A much larger clone lies a single base off, so this may be a read error. Other DNA sequences of this sample code for an identical CDR3. This rearrangement joins TRDV1 to TRDJ1; 9 bases are shared with TRDD3. The germline gives CDR1 TSWWSYY, CDR2 QGS. The CDR3 runs to 21 residues. Losses at the gene ends were 6 bases for V and 0 bases for J; bases not matched to a gene: 23. The DNA of the CDR3 is TGTGCTCTTGGAACCACTCTTCCTCGCCGCTGGGGATACGGGTACACCGATAAACTCATCTTT. Translating gives CALGTTLPRRWGYGYTDKLIF.

Details on this clone: One base separates it from a far larger clone, so it is likely a read error. J is TRDJ3 and V is TRDV2; TRDD3 is a possible D gene (5 bases). Per the germline V gene, CDR1 is GEAIGNYY and CDR2 is EKD. The CDR3 is 22 amino acids. V lost 5 bases and J 0 bases, leaving 28 bases between the germline ends. CDR3 sequence reads: CACGSMGSVLVDRSWDTRQMFF. The CDR3 bases are TGTGCCTGTGGCTCCATGGGATCCGTCTTGGTGGATCGCTCCTGGGACACCCGACAGATGTTTTTC.

With respect to this clone: It differs at one base from a far larger clone, so likely a read error. V and J are TRDV2 and TRDJ1; possibly TRDD3 for D (6 bases). The CDR3 runs 14 residues. Germline assignment: CDR1 GEAIGNYY and CDR2 EKD. V was shortened by 3 bases and J by 0 bases, with 10 bases between the two germline ends. The CDR3 region is CACDPWGYTDKLIF. The DNA of the CDR3 is TGTGCCTGTGACCCGTGGGGGTACACCGATAAACTCATCTTT.

This clone has more than one count but fewer than ten. A read error is likely here: a far larger clone is one base away. The rearrangement uses TRDV1 and TRDJ1, with TRDD3 matching 9 bases. The J segment lost 5 bases and the V segment lost 9 bases, leaving 22 bases of the junction unmatched. Germline V gene lookup returns CDR1 TSWWSYY and CDR2 QGS. The CDR3 has 18 amino acids. The CDR3 DNA reads TGTGCTCTCGTGGGCCCTCCAGACTGGGGGACCCTAAATGATAAACTCATCTTT. It is translated as CALVGPPDWGTLNDKLIF.

This clone was picked up a small number of times. This likely traces to a read error, being one base from a far larger clone. The chain is built from TRDV2 and TRDJ1; the match to TRDD3 covers 13 bases. This CDR3 has 17 amino acids. Germline CDR1 reads GEAIGNYY; CDR2 reads EKD. The CDR3 region is CARDTRTGGYASDKLIF. The CDR3 coding sequence is TGTGCCCGTGACACCCGTACTGGGGGATACGCCTCCGATAAACTCATCTTT.

This clone occurred a few times. The translation of this DNA and the TCRdb protein of a much larger clone differ at residue 11, probably owing to a read error; the protein shown here is translated from the DNA. The V and J genes are TRDV2 and TRDJ1; the match to TRDD3 covers 8 bases. CDR1 GEAIGNYY and CDR2 EKD come from the germline V gene. CDR3 length: 16 residues. With 3 bases clipped from V and 3 bases from J, the junction kept 11 bases outside the gene matches. CDR3 nucleotides: TGTGCCTGTGACGGACTTACTGGGGGCCTCGCCGATAAACTCATCTTT. The encoded protein is CACDGLTGGLADKLIF.

This clone was counted only a few times. A far more abundant clone sits one base away, making this likely a read error. Other DNA sequences in this specimen translate into the identical CDR3. The V call is TRDV2, the J call TRDJ1, with 7 bases lining up with TRDD3. The CDR3 loop spans 20 amino acids. V gave up 0 bases and J gave up 0 bases; unmatched junction bases: 18. Germline V gene data show CDR1 as GEAIGNYY and CDR2 as EKD. DNA for the CDR3: TGTGCCTGTGACACCGTTACCGGGGGATCCTCGTCAGGGGACACCGATAAACTCATCTTT. This encodes CACDTVTGGSSSGDTDKLIF.

This clone was counted a few times. The amino acid sequence in TCRdb belongs to a much larger clone and departs from this DNA's translation at residue 3, likely a sequencing read error; the sequence shown is translated from the DNA. V and J are TRAV29/DV5 and TRDJ1, with 13 bases aligning to TRDD3. This CDR3 region has 19 residues. CDR1 and CDR2 from the germline V gene are NSMFDY and ISSIKDK. The ends lost 6 bases at V and 0 bases at J; junction bases unmatched: 17. CDR3 nucleotide sequence: TGTGCAGTAAAACCGTTCCTACTGGGGGATACGCCGTACACCGATAAACTCATCTTT. It yields the protein CAVKPFLLGDTPYTDKLIF.

Only a few counts were recorded for this clone. A read error is possible here, since a much larger clone lies one base away. This sequence joins TRDV1 and TRDJ2; 7 bases fit TRDD3. The CDR3 is 20 amino acids. The J segment lost 6 bases and the V segment lost 4 bases, leaving 23 bases of the junction unmatched. The V gene's germline CDR1 is TSWWSYY and CDR2 QGS. CDR3 sequence reads: CALGGRFPYWGPGRAAQLFF. The CDR3 nucleotides read TGTGCTCTTGGGGGTCGTTTTCCCTACTGGGGCCCAGGCCGGGCAGCACAACTCTTCTTT.

This clone is large. V usage is TRDV2 and J usage is TRDJ3, with D maybe TRDD3 (5 bases). This CDR3 has 22 amino acids. Germline V gives CDR1 GEAIGNYY, CDR2 EKD. Deletions cut 3 bases from V and 0 bases from J, with 26 bases between. CDR3 loop: CACDSMGSVLVDRSWDTRQMFF. CDR3 nucleotides: TGTGCCTGTGACTCCATGGGATCCGTCTTGGTGGATCGCTCCTGGGACACCCGACAGATGTTTTTC.

This clone has more than one count but fewer than ten. Other nucleotide sequences in the sample specify the same CDR3. The V gene is TRDV3, the J gene TRDJ1; 8 positions agree with TRDD3. The germline V gene has CDR1 TVYSNPD and CDR2 GDNSRS (reference sequence). The CDR3 is 17 residues long. Germline trimming cut 4 bases from V and 3 bases from J; bases unmatched to any gene: 19. CDR3 sequence: CASGPSLPGDKADKLIF. CDR3 DNA sequence: TGTGCCTCAGGGCCCTCCCTTCCGGGGGATAAGGCCGATAAACTCATCTTT. The full variable domain, rest sourced from reference TRDV3 and TRDJ1, is CDKVTQSSPDQTVASGSEVVLLCTYDTVYSNPDLFWYRIRPDYSFQFVFYGDNSRSEGADFTQGRFSVKHILTQKAFHLVISPVRTEDSATYYCASGPSLPGDKADKLIFGKGTRVTVEP.

In this sample, this clone turned up a few times. Translating this DNA gives a protein that differs at residue 10 from the TCRdb one, which belongs to a much larger clone; a read error is likely, and the protein shown is this translation. The CDR3 here is CACDPLLGDNDKLIF. CDR3 nucleotide sequence: TGTGCCTGTGACCCTTTACTGGGGGATAACGATAAACTCATCTTT. The chain employs TRDV2 and TRDJ1; 11 bases map to TRDD3. The CDR3 covers 15 residues. The V gene's germline CDR1 is GEAIGNYY and CDR2 EKD. V trimming: 3 bases; J trimming: 4 bases; junction bases outside the gene matches: 6.

A word on this clone: With a far larger clone one base away, a read error is the likely cause. The rearrangement joins TRDV3 to TRDJ1; 8 nucleotides line up with TRDD3. Germline V lookup: CDR1 TVYSNPD, CDR2 GDNSRS (reference sequence). The CDR3 extends over 17 amino acids. Unmatched junction bases numbered 19, after V lost 4 bases and J lost 3 bases. CDR3 sequence: CASEPSLPGDKADKLIF. Here the CDR3 DNA reads TGTGCCTCAGAACCCTCCCTTCCGGGGGATAAAGCCGATAAACTCATCTTT.

The chain joins TRDV2 to TRDJ1; tentatively, D is TRDD3 (6 bases). Germline V gene sequence: CDR1 GEAIGNYY, CDR2 EKD. Trimming took 3 bases from V and 2 from J, leaving 15 bases between them. This CDR3 is built from 15 residues. As DNA, the CDR3 is TGTGCCTGTGACCGGTTGGGGGCCCCGACCGATAAACTCATCTTT. Protein product: CACDRLGAPTDKLIF.